The present TCR beta chain was sequenced within a study of blood T cell repertoires in COVID-19. Whole-study context: Donors in the United States, Italy and Spain gave samples during acute or convalescent COVID-19. PBMCs, B-cell-depleted T cells, or T cells provided the cDNA or gDNA that made up the material.

V was trimmed by 3 bases and J by 0 bases, leaving 9 bases between them. The CDR3 runs 15 residues. Germline CDR1 LNHDA, CDR2 SQIVND (reference sequence). Authors' data handling: Cell counts per sample came from amplifying reference gene primers. Sequencing used immunoSEQ multiplex PCR; TCRdb keeps in-frame clones, though not all of them. V, J and clone size were drawn from that table, and D and trimming were deduced from the DNA. The data contain 280,000 or so clones, around 88% of them singletons. This clonotype was sampled from a woman aged 25 to 45 who had recovered from COVID-19. Sequenced input: peripheral blood. The chain joins TRBV19 to TRBJ1-5; no definite D call. The CDR3 DNA reads TGTGCCAGTAGTATGGGCCAGATTAGCAATCAGCCCCAGCATTTT. It specifies CASSMGQISNQPQHF.